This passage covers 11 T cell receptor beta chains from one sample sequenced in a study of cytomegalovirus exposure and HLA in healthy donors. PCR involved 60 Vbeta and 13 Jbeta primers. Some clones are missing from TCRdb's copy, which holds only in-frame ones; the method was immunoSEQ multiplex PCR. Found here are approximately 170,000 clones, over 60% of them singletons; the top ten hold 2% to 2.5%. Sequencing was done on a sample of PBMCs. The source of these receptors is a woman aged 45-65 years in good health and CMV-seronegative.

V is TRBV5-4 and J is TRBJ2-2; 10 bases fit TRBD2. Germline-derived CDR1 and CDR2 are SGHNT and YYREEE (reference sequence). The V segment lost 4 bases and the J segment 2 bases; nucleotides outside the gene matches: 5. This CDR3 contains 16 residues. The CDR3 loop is CASSGGLALNTGELFF. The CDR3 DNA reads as TGTGCCAGCAGCGGGGGACTAGCGCTTAACACCGGGGAGCTGTTTTTT.

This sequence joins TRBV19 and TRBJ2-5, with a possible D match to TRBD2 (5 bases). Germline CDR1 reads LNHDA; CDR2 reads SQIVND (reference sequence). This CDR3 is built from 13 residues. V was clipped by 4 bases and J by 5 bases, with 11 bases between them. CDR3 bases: TGTGCCAGTAGTACGCAACGAGGGGAGACCCAGTACTTC. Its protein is CASSTQRGETQYF.

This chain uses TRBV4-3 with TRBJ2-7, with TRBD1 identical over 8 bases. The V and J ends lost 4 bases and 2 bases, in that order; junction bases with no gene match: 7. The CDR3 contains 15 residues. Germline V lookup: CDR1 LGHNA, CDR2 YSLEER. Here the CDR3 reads CASSPSSDRAYEQYF. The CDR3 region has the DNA TGCGCCAGCAGCCCTTCTTCGGACAGGGCCTACGAGCAGTACTTC.

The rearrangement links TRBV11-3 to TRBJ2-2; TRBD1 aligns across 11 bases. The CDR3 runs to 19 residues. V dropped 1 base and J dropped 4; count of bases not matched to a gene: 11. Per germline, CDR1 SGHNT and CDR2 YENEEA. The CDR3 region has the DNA TGTGCCAGCAGCTTAGGGTCCCGTGTAGGGACAGGGGGCACCGGGGAGCTGTTTTTT. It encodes CASSLGSRVGTGGTGELFF.

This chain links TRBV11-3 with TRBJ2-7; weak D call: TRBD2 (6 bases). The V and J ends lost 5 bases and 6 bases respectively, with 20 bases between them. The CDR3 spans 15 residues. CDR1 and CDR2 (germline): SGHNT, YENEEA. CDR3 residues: CASSPTGTFLCEQYF. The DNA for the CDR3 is TGTGCCAGCAGCCCAACCGGGACTTTCCTATGCGAGCAGTACTTC.

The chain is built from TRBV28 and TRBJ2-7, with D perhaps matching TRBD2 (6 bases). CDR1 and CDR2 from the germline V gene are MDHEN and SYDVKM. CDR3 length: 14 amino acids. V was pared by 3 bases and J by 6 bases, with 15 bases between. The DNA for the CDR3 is TGTGCCAGCAGTTTCCCTGGGACTTCCAGCGAGCAGTACTTC. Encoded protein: CASSFPGTSSEQYF.

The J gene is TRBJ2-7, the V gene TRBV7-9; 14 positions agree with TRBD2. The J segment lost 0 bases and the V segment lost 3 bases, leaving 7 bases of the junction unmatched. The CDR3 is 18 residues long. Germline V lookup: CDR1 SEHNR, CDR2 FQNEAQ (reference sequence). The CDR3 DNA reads TGTGCCAGCAGCTTCGGACTAGCGGGAGGCCGAAGCTCCTACGAGCAGTACTTC. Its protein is CASSFGLAGGRSSYEQYF. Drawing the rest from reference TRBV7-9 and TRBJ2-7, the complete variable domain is DTGVSQNPRHKITKRGQNVTFRCDPISEHNRLYWYRQTLGQGPEFLTYFQNEAQLEKSRLLSDRFSAERPKGSFSTLEIQRTEQGDSAMYLCASSFGLAGGRSSYEQYFGPGTRLTVT.

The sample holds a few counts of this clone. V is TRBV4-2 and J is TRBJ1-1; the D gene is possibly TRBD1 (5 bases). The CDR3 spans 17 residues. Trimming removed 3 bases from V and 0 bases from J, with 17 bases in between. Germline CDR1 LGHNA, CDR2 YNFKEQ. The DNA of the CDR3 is TGTGCCAGCAGCCAGGCGCAGGCTTCAGGGATGAACACTGAAGCTTTCTTT. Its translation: CASSQAQASGMNTEAFF.

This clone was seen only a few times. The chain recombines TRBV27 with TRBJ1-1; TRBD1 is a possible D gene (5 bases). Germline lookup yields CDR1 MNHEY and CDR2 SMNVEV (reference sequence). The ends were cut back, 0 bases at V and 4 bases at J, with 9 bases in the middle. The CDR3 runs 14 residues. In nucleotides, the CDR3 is TGTGCCAGCAGTTTATCGTTGGGGGGCACTGAAGCTTTCTTT. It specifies CASSLSLGGTEAFF.

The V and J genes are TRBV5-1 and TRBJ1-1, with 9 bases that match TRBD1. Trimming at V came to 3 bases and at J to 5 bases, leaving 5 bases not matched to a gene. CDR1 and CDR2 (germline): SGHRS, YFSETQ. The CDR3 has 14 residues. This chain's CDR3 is CASSSTGGKTEAFF. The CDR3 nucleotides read TGCGCCAGCAGCTCGACAGGGGGAAAAACTGAAGCTTTCTTT.

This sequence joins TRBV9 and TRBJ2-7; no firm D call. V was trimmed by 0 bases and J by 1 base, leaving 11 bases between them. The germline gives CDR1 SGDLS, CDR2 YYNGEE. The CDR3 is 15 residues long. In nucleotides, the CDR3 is TGTGCCAGCAGCGTAGAGTGGGCGAGTTCCTACGAGCAGTACTTC. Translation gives CASSVEWASSYEQYF.